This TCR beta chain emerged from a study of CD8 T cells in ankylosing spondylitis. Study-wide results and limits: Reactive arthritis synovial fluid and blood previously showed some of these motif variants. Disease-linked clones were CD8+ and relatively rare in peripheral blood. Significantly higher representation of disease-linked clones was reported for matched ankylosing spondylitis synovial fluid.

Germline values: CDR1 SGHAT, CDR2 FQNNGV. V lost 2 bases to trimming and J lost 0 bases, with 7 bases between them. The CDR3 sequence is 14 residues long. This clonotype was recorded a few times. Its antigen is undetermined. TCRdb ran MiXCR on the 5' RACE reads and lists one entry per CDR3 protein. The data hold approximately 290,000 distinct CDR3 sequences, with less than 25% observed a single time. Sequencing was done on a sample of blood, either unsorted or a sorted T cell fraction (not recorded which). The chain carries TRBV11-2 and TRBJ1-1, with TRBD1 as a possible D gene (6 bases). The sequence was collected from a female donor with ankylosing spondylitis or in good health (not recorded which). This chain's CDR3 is CASSLHRVNTEAFF. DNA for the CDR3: TGTGCCAGCAGCTTACACAGGGTGAACACTGAAGCTTTCTTT.